Following are 21 T cell receptor beta chains from one sample sequenced in a study of shared clonotypes between healthy human individuals. This table comes from immunoSEQ multiplex PCR, and its TCRdb copy is limited to in-frame clones, with some not included. The data hold more than 2,000,000 clones, with 80% to 95% observed a single time. The sequenced material came from naive CD4+ T cells from PBMCs. Subset indicated: CD45RA+ positively selected. These receptors were obtained from a man aged 18 to 30 in good health. Some clones in this sample may be carry-over from other donors' samples.

The chain has TRBV7-3 and TRBJ2-3; a possible D gene is TRBD1 (5 bases). The CDR3 has 14 amino acids. Between the trimmed V and J ends, which lost 6 bases and 4 bases, there was a span of 14 bases. Germline assignment: CDR1 SGHTA and CDR2 FQGTGA. CDR3 coding DNA: TGTGCCAGCAGTCCCCAGGGAAGGGCAGATACGCAGTATTTT. The encoded protein is CASSPQGRADTQYF.

For this clone: Distinct nucleotide sequences in the sample also encode this CDR3. The chain uses TRBV15 and TRBJ2-7; 9 positions match TRBD2. There are 13 residues in the CDR3. Trimming removed 3 bases from V and 3 bases from J; junction bases left unmatched: 0. CDR1 and CDR2 (germline): LNHNV, YYDKDF (reference sequence). The CDR3 DNA reads as TGTGCCACCAGCAGGACTAGCGGCTACGAGCAGTACTTC. Translating gives CATSRTSGYEQYF.

This clone was seen only once. The chain is built from TRBV28 and TRBJ2-6, with D maybe TRBD2 (6 bases). CDR3 length: 18 residues. Trimming cost V 0 bases and J 2 bases, with 14 bases left between them. Germline V gene sequence: CDR1 MDHEN, CDR2 SYDVKM. CDR3 DNA sequence: TGTGCCAGCAGTTTATGGGGGGGTAAGAAGGCTGGGGCCAACGTCCTGACTTTC. This translates into CASSLWGGKKAGANVLTF.

This clone was detected once. CDR3 bases: TGTGCCAGCAGCTTAGCGTATCGCGGGAGCTCCTACAATGAGCAGTTCTTC. It specifies CASSLAYRGSSYNEQFF. The chain has TRBV7-6 and TRBJ2-1; 7 bases align to TRBD2. This CDR3 is 17 amino acids long. Losses at the gene ends were 0 bases for V and 0 bases for J; bases not matched to a gene: 5. Germline values: CDR1 SGHVS, CDR2 FNYEAQ.

V is TRBV18 and J is TRBJ2-5, with D tentatively TRBD2 (6 bases). Germline V gene sequence: CDR1 KGHSH, CDR2 LQKENI. The CDR3 loop spans 20 amino acids. Trimming took off 2 bases at V and 5 bases at J, with 30 bases between the two ends. The CDR3 spells CASSPWMVLERAVDPETQYF. DNA of the CDR3: TGTGCCAGCTCACCATGGATGGTCTTAGAGCGGGCTGTGGATCCCGAGACCCAGTACTTC.

This clone has a single count. The V call is TRBV4-2, the J call TRBJ1-2, with a weak D call TRBD1 (6 bases). With 3 bases removed from V and 7 bases from J, the gap between germline ends came to 15 bases. The CDR3 sequence is 14 residues long. Germline CDR1 is LGHNA and CDR2 is YNFKEQ. CDR3 region: CASSQPQGSGGYTF. The CDR3 DNA reads as TGTGCCAGCAGCCAGCCCCAGGGGTCCGGTGGCTACACCTTC.

This rearrangement joins TRBV10-3 to TRBJ1-1; D gene unclear. Trimming took off 0 bases at V and 4 bases at J, with 9 bases between the two ends. CDR3 size: 14 residues. Germline CDR1 reads ENHRY; CDR2 reads SYGVKD. Here the CDR3 DNA reads TGTGCCATCAGTGAGTCCTCCGGGGTCACTGAAGCTTTCTTT. Amino acids: CAISESSGVTEAFF.

The chain employs TRBV7-2 and TRBJ1-2; TRBD1 might be the D (6 bases). This CDR3 is built from 15 residues. The V and J ends lost 0 bases and 8 bases respectively, with 16 bases between them. Germline lookup yields CDR1 SGHTA and CDR2 FQGNSA. Here the CDR3 reads CASSLARSGAGGYTF. In DNA form, the CDR3 reads TGTGCCAGCAGCTTAGCGAGGTCGGGGGCCGGGGGCTACACCTTC.

V and J are TRBV5-6 and TRBJ1-2; D not resolved. The length of the CDR3 is 14 residues. V lost 0 bases to trimming and J lost 3 bases, with 9 bases between them. From germline, CDR1 is SGHDT and CDR2 YYEEEE. CDR3 DNA sequence: TGTGCCAGCAGCTTGGGTCGACGAGACTATGGCTACACCTTC. It translates to CASSLGRRDYGYTF.

The CDR3 is CASSPLKSGQPQHF. DNA for the CDR3: TGTGCCAGCTCACCACTCAAGTCAGGTCAGCCCCAGCATTTT. The V call is TRBV18, the J call TRBJ1-5, with no clear D. This CDR3 comprises 14 residues. V was cut by 1 base and J by 6 bases, with 10 bases left in between. Germline V gene data show CDR1 as KGHSH and CDR2 as LQKENI.

The V call is TRBV11-3, the J call TRBJ2-1, with 7 nucleotides matching TRBD1. CDR1 and CDR2 from the germline V gene are SGHNT and YENEEA. Losses at the gene ends were 5 bases for V and 9 bases for J; bases not matched to a gene: 7. The CDR3 runs to 13 residues. The CDR3 loop is CASSRSQGREQFF. The CDR3, as DNA: TGTGCCAGCAGCCGATCACAGGGGCGTGAGCAGTTCTTC. The full variable domain, rest sourced from reference TRBV11-3 and TRBJ2-1, is EAGVVQSPRYKIIEKKQPVAFWCNPISGHNTLYWYLQNLGQGPELLIRYENEEAVDDSQLPKDRFSAERLKGVDSTLKIQPAELGDSAVYLCASSRSQGREQFFGPGTRLTVL.

CDR3 nucleotides: TGTGCCAGCCAGCGGGGGATGGCGGAAGCCTACGAGCAGTACTTC. It is translated as CASQRGMAEAYEQYF. The chain links TRBV6-5 to TRBJ2-7, with 8 bases fitting TRBD2. The CDR3 has 15 residues. V dropped 8 bases and J dropped 2; count of bases not matched to a gene: 11. Germline CDR1 and CDR2: MNHEY and SVGAGI.

The chain links TRBV5-4 to TRBJ2-1; 13 nucleotides align to TRBD2. The length of the CDR3 is 17 residues. V was pared by 3 bases and J by 1 base, with 4 bases of the junction left unmatched. Germline V gene sequence: CDR1 SGHNT, CDR2 YYREEE (reference sequence). This CDR3 is CASSSRLAGGSYNEQFF. The CDR3 DNA follows: TGTGCCAGCAGCTCGCGACTAGCGGGAGGTTCCTACAATGAGCAGTTCTTC.

This clone was recorded once. This sequence joins TRBV5-4 and TRBJ1-3; D gene unclear. The CDR3 is made up of 15 amino acids. The germline CDR1 and CDR2 sequences are SGHNT and YYREEE (reference sequence). The V and J ends lost 0 bases and 0 bases respectively, with 7 bases between them. Here the CDR3 reads CASSLDLDSGNTIYF. DNA for the CDR3: TGTGCCAGCAGCTTGGATCTCGACTCTGGAAACACCATATATTTT.

The CDR3 DNA is TGTGCCAGCAGCACGATCGACAGGGCAAACTATGGCTACACCTTC. Translated: CASSTIDRANYGYTF. The chain has TRBV5-8 and TRBJ1-2, with 7 bases identical to TRBD1. CDR1 SGHTS and CDR2 YDEGEE come from the germline V gene. The CDR3 consists of 15 residues. Losses at the gene ends were 4 bases for V and 2 bases for J; bases not matched to a gene: 8.

This chain connects TRBV2 to TRBJ1-4; tentative D call: TRBD1 (5 bases). Germline-derived CDR1 and CDR2 are SNHLY and FYNNEI. The CDR3 extends over 13 amino acids. The V end was cut by 6 bases, the J end by 7 bases, with 12 bases between. The CDR3 spells CASRMGGSEKLFF. Written as DNA, the CDR3 is TGTGCCAGCAGGATGGGGGGGAGTGAAAAACTGTTTTTT.

This chain connects TRBV5-4 to TRBJ2-1; maybe TRBD2 (6 bases). CDR3 size: 13 residues. The V end lost 4 bases, the J end lost 7 bases, and 12 bases lay between the germline ends. CDR1 SGHNT and CDR2 YYREEE come from the germline V gene (reference sequence). In DNA, the CDR3 is TGTGCCAGCAGCGCGGGACCAAGGAATGAGCAGTTCTTC. This sequence encodes CASSAGPRNEQFF.

This chain connects TRBV7-8 to TRBJ2-5, with D unclear. The CDR3 is made up of 11 amino acids. CDR1 and CDR2 (germline): SGHVS, FQNEAQ. Trimming left V 0 bases short and J 10 bases short, with 6 bases between. The CDR3 DNA is TGTGCCAGCAGCTTAGCCGAGGACCAGTACTTC. Translating gives CASSLAEDQYF.

The V and J genes are TRBV2 and TRBJ2-3; D remains unclear. Germline V gene sequence: CDR1 SNHLY, CDR2 FYNNEI. Trimming removed 7 bases from V and 4 bases from J, with 9 bases in between. The CDR3 sequence is 12 residues long. This chain's CDR3 is CASNGPADTQYF. The CDR3 DNA follows: TGTGCCAGCAATGGACCCGCAGATACGCAGTATTTT.

About this clone: Distinct nucleotide sequences in the sample also encode this CDR3. The chain carries TRBV18 and TRBJ2-7; D unresolved. The germline CDR1 and CDR2 sequences are KGHSH and LQKENI. The CDR3 is made up of 12 amino acids. The ends were cut back, 2 bases at V and 7 bases at J, with 9 bases in the middle. CDR3 residues: CASSPGLDEQYF. The CDR3, as DNA: TGTGCCAGCTCACCAGGGCTTGATGAGCAGTACTTC.

The rearrangement uses TRBV15 and TRBJ2-3, with D perhaps TRBD1 (6 bases). Deletions cut 2 bases from V and 2 bases from J, with 17 bases between. The CDR3 loop spans 17 amino acids. The V gene's germline CDR1 is LNHNV and CDR2 YYDKDF (reference sequence). The DNA for the CDR3 is TGTGCCACCAGCAGAAAAAACAGGGACGGAGTCACAGATACGCAGTATTTT. Translating gives CATSRKNRDGVTDTQYF.